The entry that follows covers one TCR beta chain sequence. The antigen is unknown. PCR employed 60 Vbeta and 13 Jbeta primers. Assay used: immunoSEQ multiplex PCR; TCRdb lists only in-frame clones, some missing. In the table there are 110,000 to 150,000 clones, more than 60% of which are singletons. The data were obtained in a study of cytomegalovirus exposure and HLA in healthy donors. Study-wide findings and caveats: TCR sequences were mostly rare, though some public TCRs occurred in many donors. The listing of fewer than 200 TCR beta chains classed them as cytomegalovirus-associated.

The source material was PBMCs. The receptor was isolated from a female donor in good health and CMV-seronegative.

CDR3 DNA sequence: TGTGCCATCAGTGCGGGGGGGGCTTCGCGCTCCTACGAGCAGTACTTC. It specifies CAISAGGASRSYEQYF. V gene TRBV15 combines with J gene TRBJ2-7; 9 nucleotides align to TRBD2. Unmatched junction bases numbered 13, after V lost 10 bases and J lost 0 bases. The CDR3 covers 16 residues. The germline V gene has CDR1 LNHNV and CDR2 YYDKDF (reference sequence).